The subject of this entry is one T cell receptor beta chain. What antigen it recognizes has not been identified. Base qualities are not at hand, and no much larger clone is one base apart. This specimen belongs to a study of cytomegalovirus exposure and HLA in healthy donors (TCRdb year 2017). Study-level background: An earlier analysis of about 530 of the donors reported around 280 Gb of sequence data and 95 million to 120 million unique TCR beta sequences obtained from about 179 million T cells. An early release covering approximately 600 HLA-typed donors comprised about 320 gigabases of sequencing data and 85 million to 100 million unique TCR sequences. Of the approximately 370 genotyped donors, roughly 80% were placed in the genetic ancestry cluster associated with self-reported Caucasian donors. The study aimed to test whether cataloging public T cell receptors could reveal signatures of past pathogen exposure. The study used immunosequencing to profile the T cell repertoires of more than 650 subjects and linked those repertoires to cytomegalovirus serostatus. Besides the first cohort of approximately 710 subjects, a separate validation cohort made up of some 110 different subjects was used. The study combined high-throughput TCR immunosequencing, statistical association of individual TCRs with disease status, and machine learning to predict cytomegalovirus infection status. A later analysis re-examined previously published TCR beta repertoires from 500 to 700 donors and added high-resolution HLA genotyping to investigate patterns of TCR occurrence. In the later analysis, no new phenotypic data were used to find candidate immune exposures; instead, reliance was placed on TCR beta sequences and their occurrence across donors. To decide whether each TCR beta V gene segment behaved as functional or pseudogenic, an earlier analysis of several hundred of the donors relied on high-throughput TCR beta sequencing. Donor age, sex, ethnicity and CMV serostatus were compiled alongside the repertoire data. A later genetic analysis used genome-wide SNP genotypes for about 65% of the 666 donors, treating that subset as a discovery cohort. Every discovery cohort repertoire had been produced on one sequencing platform. HLA typing covered class I and class II loci at four-digit resolution. Typing coverage differed by locus: A, B, C, DRB1 and DQB1 were typed in about 620-640 donors, DQA1 in about 510, DPA1 in around 600, and DPB1 in about 450. Because of strong linkage in the cohort, five DR-DQ haplotypes were treated as single units for association and clustering. Across some 400 genotyped donors of the cohort, an average of roughly 200,000 unique TCR beta nucleotide sequences per donor were sequenced, and approximately 17% of those sequences were non-productive.

Beyond this particular receptor, the publication reports: The classifier was reported to diagnose cytomegalovirus status with high specificity and sensitivity in both the original and validation cohorts. CMV serostatus was the only immune exposure information available for the cohort. Broadly in line with IMGT annotations, most TCR beta V segments showed up in productive rearrangements about 87% or about 30% of the time in an earlier analysis of a few hundred of the donors. A cluster of highly shared sequence variants was judged likely to be a technical artifact of the sequencing pipeline. A later analysis reported that several top co-occurrence clusters appeared linked to parvovirus B19, influenza, CMV and Epstein-Barr virus. Because counts were too low, fewer than 20 rarely observed V segments, including chromosome 9 orphons, were excluded from the earlier analysis of several hundred of the donors. An association between a missense DCLRE1C variant and V-gene and J-gene trimming of TCR beta chains was found in a later genetic analysis and replicated in an independent cohort. When HLA alleles, especially DR and DQ, strongly co-occurred, attributing TCR associations to individual alleles was difficult. In a later analysis, the rate of TCR association differed among HLA loci, with DRB1 alleles having the most associated TCRs and HLA-C alleles having the fewest. The presence/absence analyses assumed that sequencing depth was roughly uniform across donors, and that assumption may not be true. Linkage disequilibrium might explain the correlated functional status among segregating V segments, but an unknown experimental factor could not be ruled out. HLA typing was unavailable for some donors at each locus, so association tests used only the typed subset. A total of roughly 160 TCR beta chains were listed by the study as associated with cytomegalovirus. A few of the identified cytomegalovirus-associated TCR beta chains were confirmed in vitro to be specific for cytomegalovirus antigens. The authors suggested that the approach could potentially be extended to other disease states and immunological phenotypes. A later analysis found that HLA-associated TCR beta chains were more clonally expanded and had lower generation probabilities than equally common non-associated chains. Most TCR sequences were seen in very few donors, while some public TCRs were found in many individuals. Most CMV-associated TCR beta chains appeared to be HLA-restricted in a later analysis, and the HLA associations seemed to be driven largely by CMV exposure. According to a later genetic analysis, donors in an Asian-associated ancestry cluster had fewer N-insertions in productive TCRs than the approximately 650-donor mean. This cohort had only TCR beta chains sequenced, and the lack of alpha or paired-chain data limited which features could be detected. At a false discovery rate of 0.05, a later analysis linked under 20,000 TCR beta sequences to specific HLA alleles. A further reported finding was that TCR beta sequences accurately predicted the HLA-A and HLA-B alleles for most subjects in the first cohort. Some IMGT-functional V segments, including TRBV6-2 and TRBV6-3, could not be distinguished by the 87-base-pair reads and were therefore excluded.

In total, roughly 710 healthy bone marrow donors made up the cohort. At the time of sampling, every cohort member was nominally healthy, though immune exposures that went unrecorded were likely present. The donor tested CMV seronegative and was one of the 352 seronegative cohort members. Every donor gave a peripheral blood sample, and the peripheral blood mononuclear cells from that sample were used for TCR beta sequencing. The Qiagen DNeasy Blood Extraction Kit was used to extract genomic DNA from the blood cell samples. The V and J ends are trimmed by 5 bases and 7 bases, leaving 17 bases between them. CDR1 and CDR2, looked up from the germline V gene (reference sequence), are LNHDA and SQIVND. The CDR3 spans 15 residues, from the cysteine through the phenylalanine. The sequence is cut down to CDR3 DNA, 45 bases in frame from base 1. The library was made by the immunoSEQ multiplex PCR assay. The multiplex PCR relied on a mix of 60 forward primers for TCR Vbeta segments and 13 reverse primers for TCR Jbeta segments. The CDR3 region of rearranged TCR beta genes was amplified from genomic DNA with a multiplex PCR assay. Amplified TCR beta libraries were sequenced as 87-base-pair reads on the Illumina HiSeq System. On the study's bioinformatics: In a later analysis, 80 million or so unique TCR beta chains were counted across the roughly 700 repertoires, and roughly 11 million of these chains were shared by at least two donors. To remove PCR and sequencing errors, raw reads were error-corrected and collapsed into unique sequences using a nearest-neighbor algorithm that merged closely related sequences. Alignment of CDR3 sequences to IMGT reference sequences was used to assign V, D and J gene segments. Each retained sequence needed at least a six-nucleotide match to both a V gene segment and a J gene segment. A rearrangement was called productive if the CDR3 had no stop codons and remained in frame with V and J, and every other rearrangement was called non-productive. Following IMGT convention, CDR3 was defined as the stretch from the second conserved V-encoded cysteine to the conserved J-encoded phenylalanine. The earlier analysis of about 610 of the donors excluded any sequence lacking an unambiguous match to a single V gene segment. In an earlier analysis of 587 of the donors, V segments were called functional above 56.7% productive rearrangements and were called segregating when the between-donor standard deviation exceeded 5%. To diagnose cytomegalovirus status from the catalog of TCR beta chain sequences, a statistical classification framework was built. A later analysis assigned V and J genes by comparing TCR nucleotide sequences with IMGT/GENE-DB human TR gene sequences. A later analysis assigned CDR3 sequences and most-parsimonious VDJ recombination scenarios with the TCRdist pipeline. In a later analysis, each TCR beta chain was defined by its CDR3 amino acid sequence together with its V-gene family, and reads lacking a unique V-gene family were excluded. A later analysis removed 500 to 650 highly shared, low-generation-probability nucleotide sequences to deal with suspected cross-contamination and a sequencing artifact. A later analysis calculated a clonal expansion index for each public chain from normalized within-repertoire ranks of inferred template counts. A later analysis computed generation probabilities with a VDJ recombination model fitted to out-of-frame rearrangements, and checked the results against IGoR. In a later analysis, hypergeometric tests were used to score TCR-TCR, TCR-HLA and TCR-CMV co-occurrence, with a repertoire-size bias correction applied to TCR pairs. In a later analysis, false discovery rates were estimated by permuting HLA or CMV assignments 20 times. In a later analysis, co-occurring TCRs were grouped using DBSCAN, and TCRdist sequence similarity was added for clustering within HLA-allele-positive subsets. Repertoires with fewer than 30,000 or more than 120,000 public chains were left out of co-occurrence clustering, as were about five repertoires with anomalous nucleotide sharing. The table was pulled from immuneACCESS by TCRdb, which kept in-frame rearrangements only. Such tables lose some clones; where checked, under half of the loss comes from unresolved V genes, and the rest has no known cause. V and J calls and clone size follow that table, whereas D and trimming were derived from the DNA. Across this sample there are some 120,000 clones, with less than 85% seen only once. The ten largest clones capture 1% of the sample.

Source material: PBMCs. Recombination connected TRBV19 to TRBJ1-4; the D gene is perhaps TRBD1, on 5 matching bases. This TCR was recovered from a man aged 40-55 years in good health and CMV-seronegative. The CDR3 sequence is CASSARGPGGEKLFF. The nucleotide sequence is TGTGCCAGTAGTGCCCGGGGACCGGGAGGTGAAAAACTGTTTTTT. Full variable domain (CDR3 extended with the reference TRBV19 and TRBJ1-4 proteins): DGGITQSPKYLFRKEGQNVTLSCEQNLNHDAMYWYRQDPGQGLRLIYYSQIVNDFQKGDIAEGYSVSREKKESFPLTVTSAQKNPTAFYLCASSARGPGGEKLFFGSGTQLSVL.